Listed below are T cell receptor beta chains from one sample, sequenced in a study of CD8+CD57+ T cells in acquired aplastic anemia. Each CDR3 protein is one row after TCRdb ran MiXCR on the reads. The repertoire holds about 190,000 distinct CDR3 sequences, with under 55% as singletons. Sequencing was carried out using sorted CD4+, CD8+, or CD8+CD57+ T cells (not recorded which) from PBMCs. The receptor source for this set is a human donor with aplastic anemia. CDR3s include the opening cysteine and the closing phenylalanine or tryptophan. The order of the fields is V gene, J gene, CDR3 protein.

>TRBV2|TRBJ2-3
CASRGTGDTDTQYF
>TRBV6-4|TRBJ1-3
CASSEWDLSGNTIYF
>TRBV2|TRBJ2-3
CASSEGWGDTQYF
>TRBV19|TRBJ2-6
CASSLTGGLIVLTF
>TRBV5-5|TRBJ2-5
CASLPPSGRAQETQYF
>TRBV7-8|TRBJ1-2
CASSPEGGAAGYTF
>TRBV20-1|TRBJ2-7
CSGLAVQYEQYF
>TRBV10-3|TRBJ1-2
CAISGTGDGGYTF
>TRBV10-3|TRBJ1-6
CAIANQGNNSPLHF
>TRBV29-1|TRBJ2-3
CSVGPGGTDTQCF
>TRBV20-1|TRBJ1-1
CSARDRRTGGTNTEAFF
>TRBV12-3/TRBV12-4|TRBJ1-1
CASRFTGPATEAFF
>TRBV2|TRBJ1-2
CASSVAGGYGYTF
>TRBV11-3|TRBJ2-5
CASSPDRVPETQYF
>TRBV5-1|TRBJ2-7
CASRDGLAGSLRSSYEQYF
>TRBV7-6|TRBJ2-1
CASSFGVREQFF
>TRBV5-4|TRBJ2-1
CASSLASGGYNEQFF
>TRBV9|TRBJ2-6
CASTGDSGANVLTF
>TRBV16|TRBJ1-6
CASSQALGGNSPLHF
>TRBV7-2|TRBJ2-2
CASTLGGELFF
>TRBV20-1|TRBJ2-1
CSAKAGGAYNEQFF
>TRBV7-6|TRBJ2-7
CASSLGLTSGRYEQYF
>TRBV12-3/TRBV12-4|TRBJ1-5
CASTDRGSPQPQHF
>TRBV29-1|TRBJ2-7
CSVTSPGYEQYF
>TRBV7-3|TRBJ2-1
CASSWIGTSRGHEQFF
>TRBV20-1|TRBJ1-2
CSGPSETEAGYTF
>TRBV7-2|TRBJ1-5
CASSLSGNQPQHF
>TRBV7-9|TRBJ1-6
CASSIRDSNSPLHF
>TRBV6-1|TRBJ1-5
CASTARESGNQPQHF
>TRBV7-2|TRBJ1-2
CASSRGEGVYGYTF
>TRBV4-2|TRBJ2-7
CASSQEALSGTGYEQYF
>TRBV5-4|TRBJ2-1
CASSLAAEYNEQFF
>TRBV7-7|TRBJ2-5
CASSSDETQYF
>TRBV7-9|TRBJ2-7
CASSDWAGYEQYF
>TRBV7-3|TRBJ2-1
CASSLTPVNEQFF
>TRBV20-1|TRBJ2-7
CSARGRVLYEQYF
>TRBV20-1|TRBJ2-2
CSARAGTSPGELFF
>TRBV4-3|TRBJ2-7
CASSQARGAYEQYF
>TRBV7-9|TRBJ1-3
CASEGASSGNTIYF
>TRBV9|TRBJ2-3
CASSVEGTSGTDTQYF
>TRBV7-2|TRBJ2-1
CASSLGGRYEQFF
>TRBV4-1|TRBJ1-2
CASSRTGGQGYGYTF